This entry lists 25 T cell receptor beta chains sequenced from one sample in a study of blood T cell repertoires in COVID-19. Sequencing was performed with immunoSEQ multiplex PCR; in TCRdb, only in-frame clones are kept and a portion is missing. The sample carries some 460,000 clones, around nine tenths recorded once. Sequenced sample: PBMCs or T cells enriched from blood (not recorded which). The receptors were gathered from a woman between 18 and 30 years old with acute COVID-19.

This chain uses TRBV9 with TRBJ2-4, with D maybe TRBD1 (6 bases). Trimming took 0 bases from V and 2 from J, leaving 6 bases between them. The CDR3 contains 14 residues. Germline V lookup: CDR1 SGDLS, CDR2 YYNGEE. CDR3 sequence reads: CASSVGGPKNIQYF. CDR3 nucleotide sequence: TGTGCCAGCAGCGTAGGGGGGCCCAAAAACATTCAGTACTTC.

J is TRBJ2-1 and V is TRBV6-2 or TRBV6-3, with 10 bases lining up with TRBD2. The germline V gene has CDR1 MNHEY and CDR2 SVGEGT. The CDR3 runs 15 residues. Trimming removed 6 bases from V and 3 bases from J; junction bases left unmatched: 5. This chain's CDR3 is CASSRRTSGYNEQFF. As DNA, the CDR3 is TGTGCCAGCAGCCGCCGGACTAGCGGCTACAATGAGCAGTTCTTC.

A single count supports this clone. The chain recombines TRBV28 with TRBJ2-1; 12 bases are a match to TRBD2. From germline, CDR1 is MDHEN and CDR2 SYDVKM. With V trimmed by 2 bases and J by 4 bases, 3 bases remained unmatched. The CDR3 covers 16 residues. The CDR3 DNA is TGTGCCAGCAGTTTAACCCTAGCGGGAGGGTACAATGAGCAGTTCTTC. It encodes CASSLTLAGGYNEQFF.

The chain has TRBV7-6 and TRBJ2-3, with a possible D match to TRBD2 (5 bases). Per the germline V gene, CDR1 is SGHVS and CDR2 is FNYEAQ. Deletions cut 0 bases from V and 2 bases from J, with 9 bases between. This CDR3 is built from 15 residues. The CDR3 sequence is CASSLAGRLTDTQYF. The DNA for the CDR3 is TGTGCCAGCAGCTTAGCGGGGAGACTCACAGATACGCAGTATTTT.

V usage is TRBV19 and J usage is TRBJ1-1; possibly TRBD1 for D (6 bases). The germline CDR1 and CDR2 sequences are LNHDA and SQIVND (reference sequence). The V end lost 5 bases, the J end lost 0 bases, and 10 bases lay between the germline ends. The CDR3 is 14 residues long. CDR3 nucleotides: TGTGCCAGTAGTTGGGGGCAGCTGAACACTGAAGCTTTCTTT. Residues: CASSWGQLNTEAFF.

The chain carries TRBV5-1 and TRBJ1-1; D call uncertain. Between the trimmed V and J ends, which lost 5 bases and 0 bases, there was a span of 8 bases. The CDR3 covers 13 residues. Germline V lookup: CDR1 SGHRS, CDR2 YFSETQ. This CDR3 reads CASRVSMNTEAFF. CDR3 DNA sequence: TGCGCCAGCAGGGTGAGTATGAACACTGAAGCTTTCTTT. Full variable domain (rest looked up from reference TRBV5-1 and TRBJ1-1): KAGVTQTPRYLIKTRGQQVTLSCSPISGHRSVSWYQQTPGQGLQFLFEYFSETQRNKGNFPGRFSGRQFSNSRSEMNVSTLELGDSALYLCASRVSMNTEAFFGQGTRLTVV.

The chain joins TRBV20-1 to TRBJ2-7; TRBD2 aligns across 10 bases. Losses at the gene ends were 3 bases for V and 0 bases for J; bases not matched to a gene: 8. CDR3 length equals 16 residues. The V gene's germline CDR1 is DFQATT and CDR2 SNEGSKA (reference sequence). The CDR3 DNA reads as TGCAGTGCTAGTTCAACGCGGACTAGCGGCTCCTACGAGCAGTACTTC. Amino acids: CSASSTRTSGSYEQYF.

In DNA form, the CDR3 reads TGTGCCAGCAGCTCCCTACTTAGCGGGAACACCGGGGAGCTGTTTTTT. Protein sequence: CASSSLLSGNTGELFF. This chain connects TRBV7-2 to TRBJ2-2, with a tentative D call TRBD2 (6 bases). The V gene's germline CDR1 is SGHTA and CDR2 FQGNSA. CDR3 size: 16 residues. V dropped 4 bases and J dropped 1 base, with 13 bases sitting between them. Together with reference TRBV7-2 and TRBJ2-2, the CDR3 gives the full variable domain: GAGVSQSPSNKVTEKGKDVELRCDPISGHTALYWYRQSLGQGLEFLIYFQGNSAPDKSGLPSDRFSAERTGGSVSTLTIQRTQQEDSAVYLCASSSLLSGNTGELFFGEGSRLTVL.

The gene calls are TRBV30 and TRBJ2-3, with 9 bases that match TRBD2. This CDR3 has 14 amino acids. Trimming removed 8 bases from V and 1 base from J; junction bases left unmatched: 7. Germline CDR1 and CDR2: GTSNPN and SVGIG (reference sequence). Written as DNA, the CDR3 is TGTGCCGGCACCTTAGCGGGAGGCACAGATACGCAGTATTTT. The encoded protein is CAGTLAGGTDTQYF.

In DNA, the CDR3 is TGCAGTGCTAGTGGTCCTAGCGACTCCTACGAGCAGTACTTC. Its translation is CSASGPSDSYEQYF. The chain joins TRBV20-1 to TRBJ2-7; D may be TRBD2 (6 bases). This CDR3 comprises 14 residues. Per the germline V gene, CDR1 is DFQATT and CDR2 is SNEGSKA (reference sequence). V shed 3 bases and J shed 0 bases, with 12 bases lying between them.

The V call is TRBV21-1, the J call TRBJ1-5. TRBV21-1 is described as a pseudogene. The CDR3 contains 9 residues. In DNA, the CDR3 is TGTGCCAGCCCGGGACCCCAGCATTTT. It yields the protein CASPGPQHF.

V and J are TRBV19 and TRBJ1-2; a weak D match, TRBD1 (6 bases). In germline, CDR1 is LNHDA, CDR2 SQIVND (reference sequence). The V end lost 0 bases, the J end lost 2 bases, and 10 bases lay between the germline ends. The CDR3 is made up of 15 amino acids. The CDR3 DNA follows: TGTGCCAGTAGTATAGATCCTACAGGGAACTATGGCTACACCTTC. Its translation: CASSIDPTGNYGYTF. Full variable domain (rest looked up from reference TRBV19 and TRBJ1-2): DGGITQSPKYLFRKEGQNVTLSCEQNLNHDAMYWYRQDPGQGLRLIYYSQIVNDFQKGDIAEGYSVSREKKESFPLTVTSAQKNPTAFYLCASSIDPTGNYGYTFGSGTRLTVV.

To note about this clone: In the same sample, other DNA sequences code for this CDR3. This chain connects TRBV2 to TRBJ2-1; a weak D match, TRBD1 (6 bases). The ends were cut back, 2 bases at V and 2 bases at J, with 7 bases in the middle. This CDR3 has 14 amino acids. Per germline, CDR1 SNHLY and CDR2 FYNNEI. This CDR3 reads CASSEQGTYNEQFF. CDR3 DNA: TGTGCCAGCAGTGAACAGGGGACCTACAATGAGCAGTTCTTC. Looking up the rest from reference TRBV2 and TRBJ2-1 gives the full variable domain: EPEVTQTPSHQVTQMGQEVILRCVPISNHLYFYWYRQILGQKVEFLVSFYNNEISEKSEIFDDQFSVERPDGSNFTLKIRSTKLEDSAMYFCASSEQGTYNEQFFGPGTRLTVL.

DNA of the CDR3: TGTGCCAGCAGCTTTTTGACAGGGCTGGACACTGAAGCTTTCTTT. Amino acids: CASSFLTGLDTEAFF. The chain links TRBV11-2 to TRBJ1-1, with 7 positions matching TRBD1. Germline loops: CDR1 SGHAT, CDR2 FQNNGV. This CDR3 is 15 amino acids long. V lost 3 bases to trimming and J lost 3 bases; unmatched junction nucleotides: 7.

The chain couples TRBV7-9 to TRBJ1-1; 7 positions match TRBD1. This CDR3 spans 16 amino acids. V shed 5 bases and J 3 bases; nucleotides not matched to a gene: 12. The germline gives CDR1 SEHNR, CDR2 FQNEAQ (reference sequence). CDR3 region: CASSPRTGLGDTEAFF. For the CDR3, the DNA is TGTGCCAGCAGCCCCCGGACAGGCTTGGGGGACACTGAAGCTTTCTTT.

The chain links TRBV7-2 to TRBJ2-3, with D perhaps TRBD2 (5 bases). Germline assignment: CDR1 SGHTA and CDR2 FQGNSA. The CDR3 length is 12 residues. Trimming left V 8 bases short and J 6 bases short, with 12 bases between. Here the CDR3 reads CASGLGVDTQYF. Here the CDR3 DNA reads TGTGCCAGCGGCCTCGGGGTCGATACGCAGTATTTT.

This rearrangement joins TRBV9 to TRBJ2-7; TRBD2 agrees at 8 bases. Trimming removed 4 bases from V and 5 bases from J; junction bases left unmatched: 14. CDR1 and CDR2 from the germline V gene are SGDLS and YYNGEE. The CDR3 is 16 residues long. The chain's CDR3 is CASSPGGDRSRDEQYF. CDR3 nucleotides: TGTGCCAGCAGCCCCGGGGGGGACCGGAGTAGGGACGAGCAGTACTTC. Looking up the rest from reference TRBV9 and TRBJ2-7 gives the full variable domain: DSGVTQTPKHLITATGQRVTLRCSPRSGDLSVYWYQQSLDQGLQFLIQYYNGEERAKGNILERFSAQQFPDLHSELNLSSLELGDSALYFCASSPGGDRSRDEQYFGPGTRLTVT.

The V gene is TRBV5-5, the J gene TRBJ2-7; TRBD1 aligns across 8 bases. Germline V CDR1 and CDR2: SGHKS, YYEKEE (reference sequence). The CDR3 covers 17 residues. Trimming removed 4 bases from V and 3 bases from J; junction bases left unmatched: 15. The CDR3 here is CASSPDRAIPKYYEQYF. CDR3 nucleotides: TGTGCCAGCAGCCCGGACAGGGCCATACCTAAATACTACGAGCAGTACTTC.

V gene TRBV30 combines with J gene TRBJ2-5; 8 nucleotides line up with TRBD1. V shed 0 bases and J 10 bases; nucleotides not matched to a gene: 7. This CDR3 is built from 13 residues. CDR1 is GTSNPN and CDR2 is SVGIG in the germline V gene (reference sequence). CDR3 residues: CAWSVLTGGNQYF. CDR3 DNA sequence: TGTGCCTGGAGTGTCCTTACAGGGGGTAACCAGTACTTC.

The chain employs TRBV19 and TRBJ2-2; 12 positions agree with TRBD1. Germline-derived CDR1 and CDR2 are LNHDA and SQIVND (reference sequence). The trim removed 7 bases at V and 9 bases at J, leaving 9 bases unmatched. The CDR3 is made up of 15 amino acids. CDR3 coding DNA: TGTGCCAGTACCCCGGGACAGGGGGCGATCAGGGAGCTGTTTTTT. It codes for CASTPGQGAIRELFF. The whole variable domain, remainder taken from reference TRBV19 and TRBJ2-2, is DGGITQSPKYLFRKEGQNVTLSCEQNLNHDAMYWYRQDPGQGLRLIYYSQIVNDFQKGDIAEGYSVSREKKESFPLTVTSAQKNPTAFYLCASTPGQGAIRELFFGEGSRLTVL.

The chain links TRBV9 to TRBJ2-7; D is possibly TRBD1 (5 bases). The germline CDR1 and CDR2 sequences are SGDLS and YYNGEE. The CDR3 is 11 amino acids. Trimming left V 5 bases short and J 5 bases short, with 8 bases between. Here the CDR3 DNA reads TGTGCCAGCAGTCCAGGGAACGAGCAGTACTTC. Its protein is CASSPGNEQYF.

CDR3 sequence reads: CASSLVANTGELFF. CDR3 sequence (DNA): TGTGCCAGCTCCCTTGTCGCGAACACCGGGGAGCTGTTTTTT. The rearrangement joins TRBV27 to TRBJ2-2; no reliable D call. This CDR3 has 14 residues. Germline values: CDR1 MNHEY, CDR2 SMNVEV (reference sequence). Trimming removed 8 bases from V and 0 bases from J, with 10 bases in between.

This chain connects TRBV20-1 to TRBJ2-4; D unclear. The CDR3 contains 10 residues. Germline V CDR1 and CDR2: DFQATT, SNEGSKA (reference sequence). The V and J ends lost 4 bases and 5 bases respectively, with 3 bases between them. The CDR3 loop reads CSAKQNIQYF. CDR3 bases: TGCAGTGCTAAGCAAAACATTCAGTACTTC.

This clone was detected many times. This sample includes further DNA sequences coding for the same CDR3. The V call is TRBV5-4, the J call TRBJ2-7, with D unclear. This CDR3 comprises 14 residues. Trimming took 3 bases from V and 2 from J, leaving 12 bases between them. Germline values: CDR1 SGHNT, CDR2 YYREEE (reference sequence). Here the CDR3 reads CASSSVGTAYEQYF. CDR3 DNA sequence: TGTGCCAGCAGCTCCGTGGGCACCGCCTACGAGCAGTACTTC.

The CDR3 sequence: CASSQDSQAGGAGELFF. The CDR3 DNA reads as TGCGCCAGCAGCCAAGATAGCCAAGCGGGAGGTGCCGGGGAGCTGTTTTTT. This chain links TRBV4-1 with TRBJ2-2; 9 bases map to TRBD2. V shed 0 bases, J shed 6 bases, and the junction held 8 bases outside the gene matches. Germline V CDR1 and CDR2: MGHRA, YSYEKL. CDR3 length: 17 amino acids.